The 18 T cell receptor beta chains in this list originate from one sample, sequenced in a study of blood T cell repertoires in COVID-19. Clones were read by immunoSEQ multiplex PCR, and TCRdb kept only the in-frame ones, dropping some. The sample shows a few hundred thousand clones, roughly 90% of them seen only once. The sequenced sample was PBMCs or T cells enriched from blood (not recorded which). The receptors stem from a woman in her thirties who had recovered from COVID-19.

The chain joins TRBV28 to TRBJ2-7, with TRBD2 matching over 9 bases. The CDR3 is 19 amino acids. Germline-derived CDR1 and CDR2 are MDHEN and SYDVKM. The J segment lost 5 bases and the V segment lost 2 bases, leaving 19 bases of the junction unmatched. The CDR3 region has the DNA TGTGCCAGCAGTTTAATTTTCCTAGGCGGCGGGAGGGCGTTCGACGAGCAGTACTTC. It translates to CASSLIFLGGGRAFDEQYF.

The chain couples TRBV3-1 (or the pseudogene TRBV3-2) to TRBJ2-7, with D unresolved. CDR3 length equals 13 residues. Trimming shortened V by 0 bases and J by 1 base, and 4 bases separated the two germline ends. Germline lookup yields CDR1 LGHDT and CDR2 YNNKEL (reference sequence). The CDR3 is CASSQDKSYEQYF. The CDR3 nucleotides are TGTGCCAGCAGCCAAGATAAATCCTACGAGCAGTACTTC.

The table lists this clone with a count of one. This same CDR3 is encoded by further DNA sequences in the sample. This chain connects TRBV19 to TRBJ2-7; D may be TRBD2 (5 bases). Germline loops: CDR1 LNHDA, CDR2 SQIVND (reference sequence). This CDR3 comprises 13 residues. V shed 4 bases and J shed 1 base, with 8 bases lying between them. This chain's CDR3 is CASSTGLSYEQYF. CDR3 in DNA: TGTGCCAGTAGTACTGGACTTTCCTACGAGCAGTACTTC.

The chain recombines TRBV5-1 with TRBJ2-2, with 10 bases lining up with TRBD2. Trimming removed 4 bases from V and 3 bases from J; junction bases left unmatched: 12. The CDR3 consists of 18 residues. In germline, CDR1 is SGHRS, CDR2 YFSETQ. The CDR3 protein is CASSSLLSGRADTGELFF. The CDR3 DNA reads as TGCGCCAGCAGCAGTTTATTAAGCGGGAGGGCCGACACCGGGGAGCTGTTTTTT.

The V gene is TRBV12-5, the J gene TRBJ2-2, with 7 bases aligning to TRBD1. Per germline, CDR1 LGHNT and CDR2 FRNRAP. This CDR3 region has 15 residues. The V and J ends lost 0 bases and 3 bases, in that order; junction bases with no gene match: 1. The CDR3 nucleotides are TGTGCTAGTGGTTTGGTAGGGACAGACACCGGGGAGCTGTTTTTT. Translation: CASGLVGTDTGELFF. The variable domain in full, completed from reference TRBV12-5 and TRBJ2-2, reads DARVTQTPRHKVTEMGQEVTMRCQPILGHNTVFWYRQTMMQGLELLAYFRNRAPLDDSGMPKDRFSAEMPDATLATLKIQPSEPRDSAVYFCASGLVGTDTGELFFGEGSRLTVL.

The rearrangement uses TRBV5-1 and TRBJ2-5, with 7 bases lining up with TRBD2. Losses at the gene ends were 2 bases for V and 1 base for J; bases not matched to a gene: 5. CDR3 length: 15 residues. Germline CDR1 and CDR2: SGHRS and YFSETQ. The CDR3 DNA follows: TGCGCCAGCAGCTTCGAAGCGGGGACCCAAGAGACCCAGTACTTC. It specifies CASSFEAGTQETQYF.

CDR3 in amino acids: CASSGWEGHYQQFF. The CDR3 bases are TGTGCCAGCAGTGGCTGGGAGGGCCATTATCAGCAGTTCTTC. The V gene is TRBV5-4, the J gene TRBJ2-1; 7 bases are shared with TRBD2. J gave up 11 bases and V 5 bases, and 13 bases lay outside the gene matches. This CDR3 is built from 14 residues. CDR1 SGHNT and CDR2 YYREEE come from the germline V gene (reference sequence). The whole variable domain, remainder taken from reference TRBV5-4 and TRBJ2-1, is ETGVTQSPTHLIKTRGQQVTLRCSSQSGHNTVSWYQQALGQGPQFIFQYYREEENGRGNFPPRFSGLQFPNYSSELNVNALELDDSALYLCASSGWEGHYQQFFGPGTRLTVL.

This CDR3 is CASSDGLAGGREQYF. As DNA, the CDR3 is TGTGCCAGCAGCGACGGACTAGCGGGAGGGAGGGAGCAGTACTTC. The rearrangement uses TRBV13 and TRBJ2-7, with TRBD2 matching over 15 bases. The CDR3 sequence is 15 residues long. Germline values: CDR1 PRHDT, CDR2 FYEKMQ (reference sequence). V shed 5 bases, J shed 7 bases, and the junction held 6 bases outside the gene matches.

The chain uses TRBV19 and TRBJ1-5; 7 nucleotides align to TRBD1. Trimming at V came to 3 bases and at J to 2 bases, leaving 10 bases not matched to a gene. The CDR3 is 17 residues long. Germline CDR1 reads LNHDA; CDR2 reads SQIVND (reference sequence). The CDR3 loop is CASSIVRGGSGNQPQHF. As DNA, the CDR3 is TGTGCCAGTAGTATCGTTCGAGGGGGCTCTGGCAATCAGCCCCAGCATTTT.

The V call is TRBV3-1 (or the pseudogene TRBV3-2), the J call TRBJ1-1; the match to TRBD1 covers 9 bases. This CDR3 contains 14 residues. CDR1 LGHDT and CDR2 YNNKEL come from the germline V gene (reference sequence). The V gene end was trimmed by 9 bases and the J gene end by 4 bases; junction bases not matched to a gene: 9. Written as DNA, the CDR3 is TGTGCCAGTACCCTCGGACAGGGGAGCACTGAAGCTTTCTTT. Translating gives CASTLGQGSTEAFF.

Points on this clone: This CDR3 is also generated by other DNA sequences in the sample. This chain links TRBV5-1 with TRBJ2-1; D is ambiguous. The CDR3 covers 13 residues. Looked up from germline, CDR1 is SGHRS and CDR2 is YFSETQ. Trimming cost V 2 bases and J 4 bases, with 7 bases left between them. This chain's CDR3 is CASSLSGYNEQFF. DNA for the CDR3: TGCGCCAGCAGCTTATCAGGTTACAATGAGCAGTTCTTC.

The chain recombines TRBV10-2 with TRBJ1-1; D unresolved. Germline V gives CDR1 WSHSY, CDR2 SAAADI. Trimming took 2 bases from V and 6 from J, leaving 4 bases between them. The CDR3 contains 11 residues. CDR3 in amino acids: CASSEGPEAFF. The CDR3, as DNA: TGCGCCAGCAGTGAGGGGCCTGAAGCTTTCTTT.

V usage is TRBV6-2 or TRBV6-3 and J usage is TRBJ2-6; a weak D match, TRBD1 (6 bases). This CDR3 comprises 18 residues. Germline V gives CDR1 MNHEY, CDR2 SVGEGT. Trimming shortened V by 0 bases and J by 0 bases, and 12 bases separated the two germline ends. CDR3 nucleotides: TGTGCCAGCAGTTACTCGACAGGAATCTCCTCTGGGGCCAACGTCCTGACTTTC. It is translated as CASSYSTGISSGANVLTF.

This chain joins TRBV2 and TRBJ2-1; D is unclear. Germline V gene sequence: CDR1 SNHLY, CDR2 FYNNEI. This CDR3 has 16 residues. V lost 1 base and J lost 8, with 18 bases in between. As DNA, the CDR3 is TGTGCCAGCAGTGAAGGTTGGGCAGTACCCATGGATGAGCAGTTCTTC. Amino acid sequence: CASSEGWAVPMDEQFF.

This clone was seen a few times. The CDR3 nucleotides are TGTGCCAGCAGTGAAGTGGAAGGGGGCTGGGGAAACACCATATATTTT. Translating gives CASSEVEGGWGNTIYF. The rearrangement links TRBV6-1 to TRBJ1-3; 7 bases match TRBD1. The germline V gene encodes CDR1 MNHNS and CDR2 SASEGT. The CDR3 extends over 16 amino acids. V gave up 1 base and J gave up 4 bases; unmatched junction bases: 7.

V and J are TRBV5-4 and TRBJ1-2; D remains unclear. CDR3 length: 14 residues. V shed 4 bases and J shed 2 bases, with 12 bases lying between them. CDR1 SGHNT and CDR2 YYREEE come from the germline V gene (reference sequence). CDR3 amino acids: CASSPFRGNYGYTF. The CDR3 bases are TGTGCCAGCAGCCCCTTCCGGGGAAACTATGGCTACACCTTC.

The V gene is TRBV7-9, the J gene TRBJ2-7, with TRBD2 matching 9 bases. Trimming removed 8 bases from V and 2 bases from J; junction bases left unmatched: 7. Germline V gene data show CDR1 as SEHNR and CDR2 as FQNEAQ (reference sequence). The CDR3 contains 14 residues. DNA of the CDR3: TGTGCCAGCGGGCGGGGGGGGGCCCCCTACGAGCAGTACTTC. Translation gives CASGRGGAPYEQYF.

The chain joins TRBV7-2 to TRBJ2-5, with D possibly matching TRBD2 (6 bases). The V gene's germline CDR1 is SGHTA and CDR2 FQGNSA. This CDR3 region has 16 residues. Trimming cost V 2 bases and J 4 bases, with 17 bases left between them. CDR3 in DNA: TGTGCCAGCAGCTTATCCGGTGTCGGGGGACGAGAGACCCAGTACTTC. It encodes CASSLSGVGGRETQYF.